This T cell receptor (beta chain) was profiled in a study of cytomegalovirus exposure and HLA in healthy donors (dated by TCRdb to the late 2010s). Regarding the complete study: In an earlier analysis of fewer than 750 of the donors, 276 Gb of sequence data and 100 million or so unique TCR beta sequences from 150 million to 200 million T cells were reported. Roughly 300 gigabases of sequencing data and about 92 million unique TCR sequences made up an early release that covered nearly 650 HLA-typed donors. Among the roughly 400 genotyped donors, 81% belonged to the genetic ancestry cluster associated with self-reported Caucasian donors. The study aimed to test whether cataloging public T cell receptors could reveal signatures of past pathogen exposure. The study used immunosequencing to profile the T cell repertoires of 600 to 850 subjects and linked those repertoires to cytomegalovirus serostatus. In addition to the first cohort of several hundred subjects, a separate validation cohort of approximately 130 different subjects was used. High-throughput TCR immunosequencing, statistical association of individual TCRs with disease status, and machine learning were combined to predict cytomegalovirus infection status. To study patterns of TCR occurrence, a later analysis re-analyzed previously published TCR beta repertoires from hundreds of donors and added high-resolution HLA genotyping. Rather than drawing on any new phenotypic data, the later analysis identified candidate immune exposures from TCR beta sequences and the way those sequences occurred across donors. An earlier analysis of fewer than 750 of the donors used high-throughput TCR beta sequencing to judge whether each TCR beta V gene segment behaved as functional or pseudogenic. Donor age, sex, ethnicity and CMV serostatus were compiled alongside the repertoire data. A later genetic analysis took genome-wide SNP genotypes for about three fifths of the 666 donors and used that subset as a discovery cohort. Every discovery cohort repertoire had been produced on one sequencing platform. HLA typing covered class I and class II loci at four-digit resolution. The number of typed donors differed by locus: about 629-630 for A, B, C, DRB1 and DQB1; 522 for DQA1; roughly 600 for DPA1; and roughly 470 for DPB1. Roughly 5 DR-DQ haplotypes were handled as single units for association and clustering, since linkage in the cohort was strong. On average, over 200,000 unique TCR beta nucleotide sequences were sequenced per donor among 300 to 500 genotyped donors of the cohort, with roughly 18% of those sequences being non-productive.

The cohort comprised 670 or so healthy bone marrow donors. At the time of sampling, all cohort members were nominally healthy, though unrecorded immune exposures were likely present. The donor tested CMV seropositive, placing the donor among the 250 to 350 seropositive members of the cohort. A peripheral blood sample was collected from each donor, and TCR beta sequencing was performed on peripheral blood mononuclear cells. The Qiagen DNeasy Blood Extraction Kit was used to extract genomic DNA from the blood cell samples. Library method: the immunoSEQ multiplex PCR assay. The multiplex PCR relied on a mix of 60 forward primers for TCR Vbeta segments and 13 reverse primers for TCR Jbeta segments. The CDR3 region of rearranged TCR beta genes was amplified from genomic DNA by a multiplex PCR assay. The amplified TCR beta libraries were sequenced on the Illumina HiSeq System as 87-base-pair reads. In the authors' own workflow: In a later analysis, tens of millions of unique TCR beta chains were counted across the roughly 670 repertoires, and roughly 10 million of these chains were shared by at least two donors. To remove PCR and sequencing errors, raw reads were error-corrected and collapsed into unique sequences using a nearest-neighbor algorithm that merged closely related sequences. To assign V, D and J gene segments, CDR3 sequences were aligned to IMGT reference sequences. For a sequence to be retained, a match of at least six nucleotides was required to both a V gene segment and a J gene segment. A rearrangement counted as productive if the CDR3 had no stop codons and remained in frame with V and J, and every other rearrangement counted as non-productive. Following IMGT convention, CDR3 was defined as the stretch from the second conserved V-encoded cysteine up to the conserved J-encoded phenylalanine. The earlier analysis of 587 of the donors excluded sequences that lacked an unambiguous match to a single V gene segment. In an earlier analysis of approximately 500 of the donors, a V segment was called functional when productive rearrangements were above 56.7%, and segregating when the standard deviation between donors exceeded 5%. A statistical classification framework was built to diagnose cytomegalovirus status from the catalog of TCR beta chain sequences. A later analysis assigned V and J genes by comparing TCR nucleotide sequences with IMGT/GENE-DB human TR gene sequences. The TCRdist pipeline was used in a later analysis to assign CDR3 sequences and most-parsimonious VDJ recombination scenarios. In a later analysis, every TCR beta chain was defined by the combination of its CDR3 amino acid sequence and its V-gene family, and reads without a unique V-gene family were dropped. A later analysis removed 592 highly shared, low-generation-probability nucleotide sequences to deal with suspected cross-contamination and a sequencing artifact. A later analysis calculated a clonal expansion index for each public chain from normalized within-repertoire ranks of inferred template counts. A later analysis computed generation probabilities with a VDJ recombination model fitted to out-of-frame rearrangements, and checked the results against IGoR. In a later analysis, TCR-TCR, TCR-HLA and TCR-CMV co-occurrence was scored with hypergeometric tests, and a repertoire-size bias correction was applied to TCR pairs. In a later analysis, false discovery rates were estimated by permuting HLA or CMV assignments 20 times. In a later analysis, co-occurring TCRs were grouped with DBSCAN, and TCRdist sequence similarity was added when clustering was performed within HLA-allele-positive subsets. Co-occurrence clustering excluded repertoires with fewer than 30,000 or more than 120,000 public chains, plus five with anomalous nucleotide sharing. TCRdb mirrors the immuneACCESS table, restricted to in-frame sequences. Some clones are absent from its copies; in checked studies, under half trace to an unresolved V gene, and the reason for the others is unknown. For V, J and clone size, that table is used; D and trimming come from the DNA. In all, the sample holds tens of thousands of clones, and over 65% of those were seen once. About 4.5% of the sample goes to the ten largest clones.

From the cysteine through the phenylalanine, the CDR3 covers 16 amino acids. Only the CDR3 DNA is retained, 48 bases long and in frame from the first base. Between the V and J ends, shortened by 0 bases and 3 bases respectively, the junction contains 11 bases. The germline V gene supplies CDR1 KGHSH and CDR2 LQKENI. As to this clone: The specificity of this receptor is unknown. Qualities for individual bases were not recorded, and no much larger clone is one base off.

What the authors observed across the whole study: Strong co-occurrence of HLA alleles, especially DR and DQ, made assigning TCR associations to individual alleles difficult. In this cohort, only TCR beta chains were sequenced, and detectable features were limited by the absence of alpha or paired-chain data. Compared with the roughly 710-donor mean, donors in an Asian-associated ancestry cluster had fewer N-insertions in productive TCRs, according to a later genetic analysis. In an earlier analysis of fewer than 750 of the donors, most TCR beta V segments were observed in productive rearrangements about 87% or about 30% of the time, broadly matching IMGT annotations. In a later genetic analysis, a missense DCLRE1C variant was associated with V-gene and J-gene trimming of TCR beta chains, and the association was replicated in an independent cohort. Presence/absence analyses assumed roughly uniform sequencing depth across donors, an assumption that may not hold. For the cohort, immune exposure information was limited to CMV serostatus. Compared with equally common non-associated chains, HLA-associated TCR beta chains in a later analysis were more clonally expanded and had lower generation probabilities. Because some donors lacked HLA typing at each locus, the association tests relied only on the typed subset. The classifier was reported to diagnose cytomegalovirus status with high specificity and sensitivity in both the original cohort and the validation cohort. Because counts were too low, around 18 rarely observed V segments, including chromosome 9 orphons, were left out of the earlier analysis of 587 of the donors. A further reported finding was that TCR beta sequences accurately predicted the HLA-A and HLA-B alleles for most subjects in the first cohort. According to a later analysis, most CMV-associated TCR beta chains appeared to be HLA-restricted, and the HLA associations seemed to be driven largely by CMV exposure. A cluster of highly shared sequence variants was judged likely to be a technical artifact of the sequencing pipeline. Correlated functional status among segregating V segments might be attributable to linkage disequilibrium, but an unknown experimental factor could not be ruled out. Specific HLA alleles were associated with some 15,000 TCR beta sequences at a false discovery rate of 0.05 in a later analysis. Most TCR sequences were observed very rarely across donors, whereas some public TCRs were present in many individuals. According to a later analysis, TCR association rates differed among HLA loci, with DRB1 alleles showing the most associated TCRs and HLA-C alleles showing the fewest. In a later analysis, several top co-occurrence clusters were reported to appear linked to parvovirus B19, influenza, CMV and Epstein-Barr virus. The 87-base-pair reads could not distinguish some IMGT-functional V segments, including TRBV6-2 and TRBV6-3, so those segments were excluded. A few of the identified cytomegalovirus-associated TCR beta chains were confirmed in vitro to be specific for cytomegalovirus antigens. A total of roughly 160 TCR beta chains were listed by the study as associated with cytomegalovirus. According to the authors, the approach could potentially be generalized to other disease states and immunological phenotypes.

Recombination connected TRBV18 to TRBJ1-4; the D gene is unclear. Material: PBMCs. The sequence came from a middle-aged woman in good health and CMV-seropositive. The DNA sequence reads TGTGCCAGCTCACCACCCGTCAGTTCAGCTAATGAAAAACTGTTTTTT. Translated, it reads CASSPPVSSANEKLFF. Reference TRBV18 and TRBJ1-4 genes cover what lies past the CDR3, so the full variable domain is NAGVMQNPRHLVRRRGQEARLRCSPMKGHSHVYWYRQLPEEGLKFMVYLQKENIIDESGMPKERFSAEFPKEGPSILRIQQVVRGDSAAYFCASSPPVSSANEKLFFGSGTQLSVL.